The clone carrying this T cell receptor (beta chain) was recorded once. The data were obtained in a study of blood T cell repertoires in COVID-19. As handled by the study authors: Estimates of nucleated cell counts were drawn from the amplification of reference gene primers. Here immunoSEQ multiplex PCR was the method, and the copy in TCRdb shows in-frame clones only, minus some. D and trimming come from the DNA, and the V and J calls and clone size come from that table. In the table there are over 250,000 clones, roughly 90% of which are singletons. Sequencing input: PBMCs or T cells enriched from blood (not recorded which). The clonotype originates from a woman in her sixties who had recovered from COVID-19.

In DNA form, the CDR3 reads TGCGCCAGCAGTGAGAGGACTAGCTCCCGGGTTGGCCATGAGCAGTTCTTC. It encodes CASSERTSSRVGHEQFF. The V and J genes are TRBV10-2 and TRBJ2-1, with 8 bases that match TRBD2. Germline CDR1 and CDR2: WSHSY and SAAADI. V was pared by 2 bases and J by 8 bases, with 14 bases of the junction left unmatched. The CDR3 totals 17 residues.